A selection of T cell receptor beta chains follows, all from one sample in a study of blood T cell repertoires in COVID-19. Here immunoSEQ multiplex PCR was the method, and the copy in TCRdb shows in-frame clones only, minus some. Counted here are under 300,000 clones, over 80% occurring once; the ten biggest clones make up more than 1.5%. Sequencing was performed on peripheral blood. The source is a young man who had recovered from COVID-19. Each CDR3 is given with its conserved first and last residue. The D gene is left open where the match is weak. Not all rows give a size; the values are once, few, many and, for expanded clones, a class.

>16|TRBV2|NA|TRBD2|TRBJ2-4
TGTGCCAGCAGGACGCGGGGGCGAACTAGCGGAAACATTCAGTACTTC
CASRTRGRTSGNIQYF
>16|TRBV5-1|NA|TRBD1|TRBJ2-2
TGCGCCAGCAGCCTAGGGACAGGAACGAACACCGGGGAGCTGTTTTTT
CASSLGTGTNTGELFF
>17|TRBV4-2|NA|TRBD2|TRBJ2-3
TGTGCCAGCAGCCAACACCAGGTCCGGGGGGACACAGATACGCAGTATTTT
CASSQHQVRGDTDTQYF
>16|TRBV28|NA|NA|TRBJ1-3
TGTGCCAGCAGCCGAGGGGGACCCCTCTTGGGAAACACCATATATTTT
CASSRGGPLLGNTIYF
>12|TRBV7-8|NA|NA|TRBJ1-2
TGTGCCAGCAGCTTTCAGGGCGGAGGCTACACCTTC
CASSFQGGGYTF
>16|TRBV5-1|NA|NA|TRBJ2-5
TGCGCCAGCAGCAACTCACAGGGTTTTGGCCAAGAGACCCAGTACTTC
CASSNSQGFGQETQYF
>15|TRBV5-1|few|TRBD1|TRBJ1-1
TGCGCCAGCAGGGTTGGGACAGGGATGAACACTGAAGCTTTCTTT
CASRVGTGMNTEAFF
>13|TRBV25-1|many|TRBD1|TRBJ1-3
TGTGCCAGCAGTCTGACAGGGACAAACACCATATATTTT
CASSLTGTNTIYF
>13|TRBV28|NA|NA|TRBJ1-2
TGTGCCACAATCGGGGAGGCGGGCTATGGCTACACCTTC
CATIGEAGYGYTF
>16|TRBV4-1|NA|TRBD1|TRBJ1-4
TGCGCCAGCAGCCCCAAACCTACAGGGGTTGGAGAAAAACTGTTTTTT
CASSPKPTGVGEKLFF
>15|TRBV2|few|NA|TRBJ1-4
TGTGCCAGCACCCTCCTGGGCGGGACTAATGAAAAACTGTTTTTT
CASTLLGGTNEKLFF
>15|TRBV9|NA|TRBD1|TRBJ2-3
TGTGCCAGCAGCGCTGGGACAGGGTTAGCAGATACGCAGTATTTT
CASSAGTGLADTQYF
>18|TRBV19|once|TRBD1|TRBJ1-4
TGTGCCAGTACCCCGGGACAGGGAAGAAGGACAACTAATGAAAAACTGTTTTTT
CASTPGQGRRTTNEKLFF
>13|TRBV14|few|NA|TRBJ2-7
TGTGCCAGCAGAGGCTGGTCGGAGCTCGAGCAGTACTTC
CASRGWSELEQYF
>14|TRBV9|NA|TRBD2|TRBJ2-5
TGTGCCAGCAGCGTTGGCGGGGGTGGGGAGACCCAGTACTTC
CASSVGGGGETQYF
>14|TRBV7-9|NA|NA|TRBJ1-2
TGTGCCAGCAGCTTAGGGGCAGGGAACTATGGCTACACCTTC
CASSLGAGNYGYTF
>13|TRBV7-6|NA|NA|TRBJ1-1
TGTGCCAGCAGACAGTTTTTGAACACTGAAGCTTTCTTT
CASRQFLNTEAFF
>15|TRBV9|NA|TRBD1|TRBJ2-2
TGTGCCAGCAGCGTCGGACAGGTTAGCACCGGGGAGCTGTTTTTT
CASSVGQVSTGELFF
>16|TRBV29-1|NA|TRBD1|TRBJ1-5
TGCAGCGTTACTCCGGGACAGGGCGTTAGCAATCAGCCCCAGCATTTT
CSVTPGQGVSNQPQHF
>13|TRBV7-2|NA|NA|TRBJ1-1
TGTGCCAGCAGCTCATCTAGAAACACTGAAGCTTTCTTT
CASSSSRNTEAFF
>14|TRBV5-1|NA|NA|TRBJ1-1
TGCGCCAGCAGCGGCGGGGTTGCAGGCACTGAAGCTTTCTTT
CASSGGVAGTEAFF
>13|TRBV21-1|NA|NA|TRBJ1-2
TGTGCCAGGGGTCCAGGGATGGCCTATGGCTACACCTTC
CARGPGMAYGYTF
>15|TRBV6-1|NA|NA|TRBJ1-5
TGTGCCAGCAGTGATAGGCAGGGTCGGGCTCAGCCCCAGCATTTT
CASSDRQGRAQPQHF
>16|TRBV27|NA|NA|TRBJ2-3
TGTGCCAGCAGTTTATCCCGGAGTCCTAGCACAGATACGCAGTATTTT
CASSLSRSPSTDTQYF
>15|TRBV13|few|NA|TRBJ2-7
TGTGCCAGCAGATTGCGCGGAGAAAGCTCCTACGAGCAGTACTTC
CASRLRGESSYEQYF
>16|TRBV5-1|NA|TRBD2|TRBJ2-5
TGCGCCAGCAGCTTGGGTGCGGCGGGGGGTCCGGAGACCCAGTACTTC
CASSLGAAGGPETQYF
>15|TRBV6-4|NA|NA|TRBJ2-3
TGTGCCAGCAGTGAAGGCAACAGGGAAACAGATACGCAGTATTTT
CASSEGNRETDTQYF
>14|TRBV6-5|NA|NA|TRBJ1-3
TGTGCCAGCAGTCCTATCTACTCTGGAAACACCATATATTTT
CASSPIYSGNTIYF
>17|TRBV2|NA|TRBD1|TRBJ2-3
TGTGCCAGCAGTTGGAGGAGACAGGGATCGGGCACAGATACGCAGTATTTT
CASSWRRQGSGTDTQYF
>14|TRBV7-9|NA|TRBD2|TRBJ2-3
TGTGCCAGCAGCCAAGGGACTAGCGGTGATACGCAGTATTTT
CASSQGTSGDTQYF
>16|TRBV24-1|NA|NA|TRBJ2-5
TGTGCCACCAGTGATAGTAGTGTTGCCGGGGGAGAGACCCAGTACTTC
CATSDSSVAGGETQYF
>15|TRBV27|NA|TRBD1|TRBJ2-3
TGTGCCAGCAGTTTGGCAGGGGGCCGGGTTAGTACGCAGTATTTT
CASSLAGGRVSTQYF
>15|TRBV24-1|NA|NA|TRBJ1-1
TGTGCCACGCAATCAAGCGGTGACATGAACACTGAAGCTTTCTTT
CATQSSGDMNTEAFF
>16|TRBV19|NA|TRBD1|TRBJ2-3
TGTGCCAGTAGTCCCCAGGGACAGGGACTCACAGATACGCAGTATTTT
CASSPQGQGLTDTQYF
>15|TRBV6-5|NA|TRBD1|TRBJ1-2
TGTGCCAGCAGTACCCGGGACAGCACCTCTTATGGCTACACCTTC
CASSTRDSTSYGYTF
>13|TRBV10-3|NA|TRBD2|TRBJ2-1
TGTGCCATAGCGGGGGGGGAAGACAATGAGCAGTTCTTC
CAIAGGEDNEQFF
>15|TRBV7-9|NA|TRBD1|TRBJ2-3
TGTGCCAGCAGCTTCGACAGGGGAAGCACAGATACGCAGTATTTT
CASSFDRGSTDTQYF
>15|TRBV28|NA|TRBD1|TRBJ1-5
TGTGCCAGCAGCGACGGACAGGGACCCAATCAGCCCCAGCATTTT
CASSDGQGPNQPQHF